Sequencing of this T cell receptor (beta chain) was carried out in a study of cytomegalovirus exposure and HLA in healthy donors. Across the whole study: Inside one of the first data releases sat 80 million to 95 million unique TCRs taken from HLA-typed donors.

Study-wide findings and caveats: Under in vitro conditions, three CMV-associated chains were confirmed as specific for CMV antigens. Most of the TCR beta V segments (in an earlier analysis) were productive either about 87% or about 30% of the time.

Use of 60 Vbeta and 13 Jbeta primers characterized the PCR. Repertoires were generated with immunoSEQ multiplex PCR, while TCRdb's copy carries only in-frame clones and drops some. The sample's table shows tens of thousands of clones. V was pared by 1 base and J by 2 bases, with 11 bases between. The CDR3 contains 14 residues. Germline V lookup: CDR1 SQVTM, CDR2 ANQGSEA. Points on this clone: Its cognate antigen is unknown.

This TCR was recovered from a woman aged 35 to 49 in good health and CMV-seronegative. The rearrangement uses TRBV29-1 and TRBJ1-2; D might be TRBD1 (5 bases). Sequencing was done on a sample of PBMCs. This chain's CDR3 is CSVEGRGVNYGYTF. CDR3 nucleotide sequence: TGCAGCGTTGAAGGACGGGGGGTGAACTATGGCTACACCTTC.